What follows describes a single T cell receptor (beta chain). Its cognate antigen is unknown. The data were taken from a study of beta chain features in type 1 diabetes. Across the study: All samples together contributed 100 million to 120 million sorted cells for examination.

The study reverse transcribed the entire isolated RNA, so it sequenced expressed TCRB transcripts. Measured with immunoSEQ multiplex PCR; TCRdb has only the in-frame clones, and not every one. In the table there are 95,000 to 110,000 clones, under 30% of which are singletons. The study's findings and limits: Researchers reported that naive, central memory and Treg TCRB repertoires appeared more similar in patients than in healthy donors. In all four CD4+ subsets, TCRB CDR3 length was significantly, moderately reduced in type 1 diabetes. PCR might pick shorter templates more often, in the same way for patients and controls. In type 1 diabetes patients, VDJ junctions had fewer insertions; deletions at these junctions were more frequent.

The length of the CDR3 is 13 residues. The V and J ends lost 4 bases and 3 bases, in that order; junction bases with no gene match: 2. Germline assignment: CDR1 SQVTM and CDR2 ANQGSEA. The chain has TRBV29-1 and TRBJ1-1, with 10 nucleotides matching TRBD1. The sample comprised central memory CD4+ T cells from blood. This receptor was obtained from a woman younger than 35 with type 1 diabetes. The CDR3 loop is CSVVGQGDTEAFF. CDR3 coding DNA: TGCAGCGTTGTAGGACAGGGGGACACTGAAGCTTTCTTT.